This TCR beta chain is from a study of T-cell memory formation after mild COVID-19. TCR alpha and TCR beta cDNA libraries carrying sample barcodes and UMIs came from 5'RACE with constant-segment primers. TCRdb fed the 5' RACE reads into MiXCR, producing one record per CDR3 protein. The sample records 200,000 to 250,000 distinct CDR3 sequences, 15% being singletons. Remarks on this clonotype: Its specificity is not known.

Study-wide results and caveats: The study detected some responding clones in pre-infection memory, suggesting cross-reactive memory joined.

The CDR3 consists of 16 residues. Per the germline V gene, CDR1 is LGHNA and CDR2 is YNFKEQ. V lost 0 bases and J lost 9; bases outside the gene matches: 8. The chain combines TRBV4-2 with TRBJ2-1, with 10 bases aligning to TRBD2. The TCR comes from an adult woman who had mild COVID-19 (a few samples of this study predate the infection). Cell type and time point are not known. Sequenced material: PBMCs or a T cell subset sorted from them (not recorded which). The CDR3, as DNA: TGTGCCAGCAGCCAAGACCCTAGCGGGAGTAACGCTGAGCAGTTCTTC. Translating gives CASSQDPSGSNAEQFF.